This T cell receptor (beta chain) is from a study of patients and donors after allogeneic stem cell transplantation. TCRdb independently ran MiXCR on the RT-PCR reads; one entry per CDR3 protein. The data contain 150,000 to 200,000 distinct CDR3 sequences, 24% of them singletons. Trimming at V came to 4 bases and at J to 5 bases, leaving 11 bases not matched to a gene. Germline V lookup: CDR1 SGHRS, CDR2 YFSETQ. This CDR3 comprises 15 residues. The chain couples TRBV5-1 to TRBJ1-2, with TRBD1 identical over 7 bases. This receptor was taken from a human donor who was either an allogeneic HSCT recipient or a stem cell or donor lymphocyte infusion donor (not recorded which). It is not recorded whose cells these are; they may come from a transplant donor. The sequenced sample consisted of blood, either unsorted or a sorted T cell fraction (not recorded which). DNA for the CDR3: TGCGCCAGCAGCCCACTTGGACAGGTCGGATATGGCTACACCTTC. Translated, it gives CASSPLGQVGYGYTF. Filled out from reference TRBV5-1 and TRBJ1-2, the complete variable domain reads KAGVTQTPRYLIKTRGQQVTLSCSPISGHRSVSWYQQTPGQGLQFLFEYFSETQRNKGNFPGRFSGRQFSNSRSEMNVSTLELGDSALYLCASSPLGQVGYGYTFGSGTRLTVV.